The sequence of this T cell receptor (beta chain) was determined in a study of CD8 T cells in Susac syndrome. Germline V gene data show CDR1 as LNHNV and CDR2 as YYDKDF (reference sequence). The ends lost 6 bases at V and 6 bases at J; junction bases unmatched: 6. CDR3 length: 13 amino acids. RNA was extracted with the RNeasy kit, and a quantity of 0.5 to 1 ug was reverse transcribed using random hexamers. MiXCR, run by TCRdb on the immunoSEQ multiplex PCR reads, gives a single entry per CDR3 protein. Of a few hundred thousand distinct CDR3 sequences listed, 93% are singletons. TEMRA cells underwent FACS enrichment and CD8+ and CD4+ T cells underwent negative isolation.

The origin of this receptor is a human donor with multiple sclerosis. The chain carries TRBV15 and TRBJ2-3; 7 bases map to TRBD2. Source material: CD4+ T cells from PBMCs. As DNA, the CDR3 is TGTGCCACCAGTCGCGGGGGAGCGGATACGCAGTATTTT. Translation gives CATSRGGADTQYF.